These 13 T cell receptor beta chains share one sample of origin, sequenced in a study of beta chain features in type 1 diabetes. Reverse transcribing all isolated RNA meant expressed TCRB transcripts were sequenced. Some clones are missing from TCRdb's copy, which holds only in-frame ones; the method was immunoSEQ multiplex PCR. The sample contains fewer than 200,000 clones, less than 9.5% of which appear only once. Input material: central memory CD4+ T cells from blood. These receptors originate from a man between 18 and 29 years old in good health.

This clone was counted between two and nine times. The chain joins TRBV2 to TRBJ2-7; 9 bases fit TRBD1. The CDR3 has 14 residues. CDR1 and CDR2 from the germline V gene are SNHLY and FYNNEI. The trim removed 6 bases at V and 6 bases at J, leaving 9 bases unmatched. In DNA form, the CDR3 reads TGTGCCAGCAGCCCCACAGGGGGCCAGGGCGAGCAGTACTTC. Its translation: CASSPTGGQGEQYF.

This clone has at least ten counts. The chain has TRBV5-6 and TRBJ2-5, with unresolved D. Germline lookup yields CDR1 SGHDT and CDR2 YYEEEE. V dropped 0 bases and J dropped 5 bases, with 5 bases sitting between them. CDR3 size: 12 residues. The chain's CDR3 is CASSLASETQYF. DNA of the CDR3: TGTGCCAGCAGCTTGGCGTCGGAGACCCAGTACTTC.

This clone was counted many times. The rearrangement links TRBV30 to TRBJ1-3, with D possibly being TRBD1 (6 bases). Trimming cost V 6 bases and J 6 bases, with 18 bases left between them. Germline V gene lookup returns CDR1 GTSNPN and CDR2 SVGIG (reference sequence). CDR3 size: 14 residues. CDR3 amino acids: CACLPPGQKNTIYF. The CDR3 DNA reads TGTGCCTGCCTTCCCCCGGGACAAAAAAACACCATATATTTT.

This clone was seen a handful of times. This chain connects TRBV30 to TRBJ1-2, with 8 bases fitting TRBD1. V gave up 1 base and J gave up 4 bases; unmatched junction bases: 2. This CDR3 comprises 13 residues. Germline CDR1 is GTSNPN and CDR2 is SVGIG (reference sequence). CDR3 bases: TGTGCCTGGAGTGGAGGACAGGGCTATGGCTACACCTTC. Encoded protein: CAWSGGQGYGYTF.

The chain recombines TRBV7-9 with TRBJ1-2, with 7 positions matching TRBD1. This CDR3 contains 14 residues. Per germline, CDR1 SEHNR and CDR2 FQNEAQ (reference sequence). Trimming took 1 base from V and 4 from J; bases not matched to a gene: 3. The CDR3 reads CASSLGQGLYGYTF. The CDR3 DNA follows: TGTGCCAGCAGCTTAGGACAGGGCCTCTATGGCTACACCTTC.

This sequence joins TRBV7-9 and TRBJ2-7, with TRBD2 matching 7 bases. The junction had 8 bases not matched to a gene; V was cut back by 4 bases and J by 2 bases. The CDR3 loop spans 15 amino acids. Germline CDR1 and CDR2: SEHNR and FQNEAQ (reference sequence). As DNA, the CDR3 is TGTGCCAGCAGCTGGGGGGGGAGTCCAACCTACGAGCAGTACTTC. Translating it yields CASSWGGSPTYEQYF.

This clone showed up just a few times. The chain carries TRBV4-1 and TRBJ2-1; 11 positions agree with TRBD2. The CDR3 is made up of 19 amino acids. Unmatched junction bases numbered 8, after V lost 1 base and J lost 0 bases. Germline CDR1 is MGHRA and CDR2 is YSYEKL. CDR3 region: CASSQAGTSGSSSYNEQFF. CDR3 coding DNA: TGCGCCAGCAGCCAAGCCGGGACTAGCGGATCAAGCTCCTACAATGAGCAGTTCTTC.

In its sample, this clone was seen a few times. CDR3 nucleotides: TGTGCCAGCAGCTTAGTATTGATAGCGGGGCGCTCCTACAATGAGCAGTTCTTC. It codes for CASSLVLIAGRSYNEQFF. The V and J genes are TRBV7-9 and TRBJ2-1; 8 bases fit TRBD2. The J segment lost 0 bases and the V segment lost 1 base, leaving 8 bases of the junction unmatched. Germline V gene sequence: CDR1 SEHNR, CDR2 FQNEAQ (reference sequence). The CDR3 totals 18 residues.

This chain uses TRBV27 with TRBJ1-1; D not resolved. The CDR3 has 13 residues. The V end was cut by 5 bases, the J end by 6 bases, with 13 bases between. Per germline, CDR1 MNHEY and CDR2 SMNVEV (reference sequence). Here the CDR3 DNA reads TGTGCCAGCAGTGTGCTACCGGGAGCTGAAGCTTTCTTT. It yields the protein CASSVLPGAEAFF.

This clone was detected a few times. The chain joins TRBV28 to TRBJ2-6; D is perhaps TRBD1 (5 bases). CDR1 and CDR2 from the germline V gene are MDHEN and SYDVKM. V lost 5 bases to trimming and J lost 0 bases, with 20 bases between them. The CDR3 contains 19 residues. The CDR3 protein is CASSPRVSLLGSGANVLTF. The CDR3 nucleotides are TGTGCCAGCAGTCCCAGGGTTTCTCTACTTGGCTCTGGGGCCAACGTCCTGACTTTC.

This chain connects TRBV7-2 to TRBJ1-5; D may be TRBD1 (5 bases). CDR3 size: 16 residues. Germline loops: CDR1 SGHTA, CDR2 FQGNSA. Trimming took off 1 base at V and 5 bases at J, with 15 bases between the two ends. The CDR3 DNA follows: TGTGCCAGCAGCTTAGAGGGGAGGGGACTGGATCAGCCCCAGCATTTT. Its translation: CASSLEGRGLDQPQHF.

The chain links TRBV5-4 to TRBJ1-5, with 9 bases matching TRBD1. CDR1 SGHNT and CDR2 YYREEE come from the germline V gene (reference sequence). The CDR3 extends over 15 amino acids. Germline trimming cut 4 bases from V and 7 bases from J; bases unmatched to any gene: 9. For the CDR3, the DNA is TGTGCCAGCAGCAACGGGACAGGGTGGCGACAGCCCCAGCATTTT. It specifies CASSNGTGWRQPQHF. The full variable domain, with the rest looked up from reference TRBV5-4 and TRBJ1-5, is ETGVTQSPTHLIKTRGQQVTLRCSSQSGHNTVSWYQQALGQGPQFIFQYYREEENGRGNFPPRFSGLQFPNYSSELNVNALELDDSALYLCASSNGTGWRQPQHFGDGTRLSIL.

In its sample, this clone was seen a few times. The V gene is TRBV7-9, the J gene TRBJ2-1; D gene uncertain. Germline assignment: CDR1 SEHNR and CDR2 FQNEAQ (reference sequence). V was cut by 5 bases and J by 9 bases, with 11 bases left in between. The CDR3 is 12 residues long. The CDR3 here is CASSPTGFEQFF. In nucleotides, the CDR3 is TGTGCCAGCAGCCCCACGGGTTTTGAGCAGTTCTTC.